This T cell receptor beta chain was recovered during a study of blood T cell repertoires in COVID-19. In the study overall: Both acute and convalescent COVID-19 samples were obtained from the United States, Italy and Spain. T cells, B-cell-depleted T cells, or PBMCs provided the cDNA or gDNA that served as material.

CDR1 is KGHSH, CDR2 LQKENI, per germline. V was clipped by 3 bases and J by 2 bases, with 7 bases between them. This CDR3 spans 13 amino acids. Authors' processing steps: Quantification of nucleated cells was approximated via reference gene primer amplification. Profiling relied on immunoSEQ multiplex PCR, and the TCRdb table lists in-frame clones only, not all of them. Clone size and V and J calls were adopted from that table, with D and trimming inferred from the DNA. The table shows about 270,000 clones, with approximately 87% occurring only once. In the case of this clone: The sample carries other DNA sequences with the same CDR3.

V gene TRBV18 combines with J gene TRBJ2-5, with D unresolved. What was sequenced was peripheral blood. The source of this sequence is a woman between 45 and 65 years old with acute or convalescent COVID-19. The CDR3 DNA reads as TGTGCCAGCTCACCGTCCAGACAAGAGACCCAGTACTTC. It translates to CASSPSRQETQYF.